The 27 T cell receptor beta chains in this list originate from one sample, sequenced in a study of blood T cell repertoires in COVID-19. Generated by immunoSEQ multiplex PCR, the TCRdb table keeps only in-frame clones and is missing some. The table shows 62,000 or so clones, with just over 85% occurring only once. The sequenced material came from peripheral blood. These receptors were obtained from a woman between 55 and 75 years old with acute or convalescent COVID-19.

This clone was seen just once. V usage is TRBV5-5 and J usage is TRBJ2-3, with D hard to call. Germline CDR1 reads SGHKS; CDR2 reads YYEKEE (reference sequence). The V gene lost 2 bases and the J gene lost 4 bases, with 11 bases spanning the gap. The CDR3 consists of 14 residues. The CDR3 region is CASSFGFDADTQYF. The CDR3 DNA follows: TGTGCCAGCAGCTTTGGCTTTGATGCAGATACGCAGTATTTT.

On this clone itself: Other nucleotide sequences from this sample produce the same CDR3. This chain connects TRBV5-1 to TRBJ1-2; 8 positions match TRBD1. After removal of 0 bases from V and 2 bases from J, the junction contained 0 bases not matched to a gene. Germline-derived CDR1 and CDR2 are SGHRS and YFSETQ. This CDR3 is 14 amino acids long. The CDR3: CASSLGTGNYGYTF. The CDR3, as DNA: TGCGCCAGCAGCTTGGGGACAGGGAACTATGGCTACACCTTC. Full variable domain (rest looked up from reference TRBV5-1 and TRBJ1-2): KAGVTQTPRYLIKTRGQQVTLSCSPISGHRSVSWYQQTPGQGLQFLFEYFSETQRNKGNFPGRFSGRQFSNSRSEMNVSTLELGDSALYLCASSLGTGNYGYTFGSGTRLTVV.

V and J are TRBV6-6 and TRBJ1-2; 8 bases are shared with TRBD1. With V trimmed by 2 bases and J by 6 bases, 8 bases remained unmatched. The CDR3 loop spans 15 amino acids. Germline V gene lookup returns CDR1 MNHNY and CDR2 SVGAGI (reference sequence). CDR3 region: CASSYGAGGLDGYTF. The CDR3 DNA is TGTGCCAGCAGTTACGGAGCAGGGGGCTTGGATGGCTACACCTTC.

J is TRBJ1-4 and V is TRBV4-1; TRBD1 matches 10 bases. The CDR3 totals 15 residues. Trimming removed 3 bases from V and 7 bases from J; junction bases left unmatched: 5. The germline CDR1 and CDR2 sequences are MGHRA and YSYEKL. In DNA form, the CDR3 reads TGCGCCAGCAGCCAGGACCGGGACAGGGGTGAAAAACTGTTTTTT. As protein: CASSQDRDRGEKLFF.

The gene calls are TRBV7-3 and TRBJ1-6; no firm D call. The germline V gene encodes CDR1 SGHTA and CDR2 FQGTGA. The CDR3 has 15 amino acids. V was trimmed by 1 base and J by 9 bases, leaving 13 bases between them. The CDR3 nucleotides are TGTGCCAGCAGCTTAAATTCGTTACGGAGTTCACCCCTCCACTTT. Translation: CASSLNSLRSSPLHF.

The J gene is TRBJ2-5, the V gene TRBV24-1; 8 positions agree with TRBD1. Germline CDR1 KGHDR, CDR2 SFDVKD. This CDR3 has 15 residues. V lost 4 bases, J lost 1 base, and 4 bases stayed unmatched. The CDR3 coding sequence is TGTGCCACCAGTGACGTAGGACAGGGCCAAGAGACCCAGTACTTC. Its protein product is CATSDVGQGQETQYF.

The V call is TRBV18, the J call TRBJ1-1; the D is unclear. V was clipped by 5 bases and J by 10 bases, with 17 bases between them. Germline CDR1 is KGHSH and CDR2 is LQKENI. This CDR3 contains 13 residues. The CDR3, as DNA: TGTGCCAGCTCATCGGGAACTTCCACGGGAGCTTTCTTT. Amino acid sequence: CASSSGTSTGAFF. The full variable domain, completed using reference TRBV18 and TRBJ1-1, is NAGVMQNPRHLVRRRGQEARLRCSPMKGHSHVYWYRQLPEEGLKFMVYLQKENIIDESGMPKERFSAEFPKEGPSILRIQQVVRGDSAAYFCASSSGTSTGAFFGQGTRLTVV.

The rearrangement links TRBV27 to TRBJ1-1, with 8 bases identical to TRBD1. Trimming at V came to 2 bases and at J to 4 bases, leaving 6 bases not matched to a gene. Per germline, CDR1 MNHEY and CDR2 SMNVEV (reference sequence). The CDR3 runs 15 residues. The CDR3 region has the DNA TGTGCCAGCAGTTTACAGTCAGGGGGCGGCACTGAAGCTTTCTTT. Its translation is CASSLQSGGGTEAFF.

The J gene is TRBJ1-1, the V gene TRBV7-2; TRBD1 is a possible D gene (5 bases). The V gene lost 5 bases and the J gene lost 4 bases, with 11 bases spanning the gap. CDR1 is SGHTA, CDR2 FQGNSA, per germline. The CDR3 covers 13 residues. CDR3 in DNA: TGTGCCAGCAGCGGGGGGAGTCGCACTGAAGCTTTCTTT. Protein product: CASSGGSRTEAFF.

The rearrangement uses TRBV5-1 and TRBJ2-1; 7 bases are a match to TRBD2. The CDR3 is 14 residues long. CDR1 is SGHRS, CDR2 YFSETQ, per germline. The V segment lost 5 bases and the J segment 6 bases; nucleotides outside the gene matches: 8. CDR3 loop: CASSFQTSSNEQFF. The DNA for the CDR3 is TGCGCCAGCAGTTTTCAGACTAGCTCCAATGAGCAGTTCTTC.

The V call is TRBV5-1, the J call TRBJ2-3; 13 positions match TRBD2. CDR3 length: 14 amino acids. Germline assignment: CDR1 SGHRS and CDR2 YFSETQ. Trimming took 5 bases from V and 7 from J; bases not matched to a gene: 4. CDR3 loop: CASSPGLAGHTQYF. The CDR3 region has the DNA TGCGCCAGCAGTCCGGGACTAGCGGGACATACGCAGTATTTT.

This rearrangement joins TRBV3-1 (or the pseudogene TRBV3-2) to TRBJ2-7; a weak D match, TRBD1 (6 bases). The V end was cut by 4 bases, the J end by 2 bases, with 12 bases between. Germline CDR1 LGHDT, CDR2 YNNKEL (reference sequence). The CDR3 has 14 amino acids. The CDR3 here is CASSRPGVPYEQYF. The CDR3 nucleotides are TGTGCCAGCAGCCGGCCAGGGGTGCCCTACGAGCAGTACTTC.

The CDR3 region is CASKTGQNTGELFF. CDR3 DNA sequence: TGTGCCAGCAAAACAGGGCAGAACACCGGGGAGCTGTTTTTT. The rearrangement joins TRBV2 to TRBJ2-2, with D perhaps TRBD1 (6 bases). Trimming stripped 7 bases from V and 1 base from J, with 10 bases between. CDR1 is SNHLY and CDR2 is FYNNEI in the germline V gene. The CDR3 contains 14 residues.

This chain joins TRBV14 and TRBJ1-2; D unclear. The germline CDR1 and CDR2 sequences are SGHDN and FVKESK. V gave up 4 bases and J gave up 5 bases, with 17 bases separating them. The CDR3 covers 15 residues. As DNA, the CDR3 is TGTGCCAGCAGCCCTACTTTTCGGGGAGGATATGGCTACACCTTC. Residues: CASSPTFRGGYGYTF.

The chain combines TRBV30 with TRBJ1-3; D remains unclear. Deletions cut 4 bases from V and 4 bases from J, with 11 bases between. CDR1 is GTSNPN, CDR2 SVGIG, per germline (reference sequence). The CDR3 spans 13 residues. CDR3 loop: CAWKRGRGNTIYF. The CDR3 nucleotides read TGTGCCTGGAAACGTGGCAGAGGAAACACCATATATTTT.

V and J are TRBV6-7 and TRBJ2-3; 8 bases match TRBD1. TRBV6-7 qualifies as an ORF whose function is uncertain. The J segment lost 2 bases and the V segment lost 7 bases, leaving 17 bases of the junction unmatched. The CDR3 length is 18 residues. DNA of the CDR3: TGTGCCAGCATAGAAAATACGGCGAGCAGGGGGCCCACAGATACGCAGTATTTT. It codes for CASIENTASRGPTDTQYF.

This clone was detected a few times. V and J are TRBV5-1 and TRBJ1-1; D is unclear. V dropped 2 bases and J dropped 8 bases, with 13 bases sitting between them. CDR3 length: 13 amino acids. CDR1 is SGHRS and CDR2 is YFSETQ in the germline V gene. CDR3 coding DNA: TGCGCCAGCAGCTTCCCGGAGAAGACCGAAGCTTTCTTT. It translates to CASSFPEKTEAFF. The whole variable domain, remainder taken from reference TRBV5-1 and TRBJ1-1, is KAGVTQTPRYLIKTRGQQVTLSCSPISGHRSVSWYQQTPGQGLQFLFEYFSETQRNKGNFPGRFSGRQFSNSRSEMNVSTLELGDSALYLCASSFPEKTEAFFGQGTRLTVV.

CDR3 in DNA: TGCAGCGTTGGGCGAATAAGACAGGAAAAAGAGACCCAGTACTTC. It codes for CSVGRIRQEKETQYF. The V call is TRBV29-1, the J call TRBJ2-5; D might be TRBD1 (6 bases). Per germline, CDR1 SQVTM and CDR2 ANQGSEA. Trimming took 4 bases from V and 3 from J, leaving 18 bases between them. The CDR3 length is 15 residues.

The CDR3 bases are TGTGCCAGCAGTTTGGGAGACTACGAGCAGTACTTC. The encoded protein is CASSLGDYEQYF. The gene calls are TRBV28 and TRBJ2-7; tentatively, D is TRBD2 (5 bases). Trimming pared 3 bases from V and 3 bases from J, leaving 6 bases between. Germline assignment: CDR1 MDHEN and CDR2 SYDVKM. The CDR3 totals 12 residues.

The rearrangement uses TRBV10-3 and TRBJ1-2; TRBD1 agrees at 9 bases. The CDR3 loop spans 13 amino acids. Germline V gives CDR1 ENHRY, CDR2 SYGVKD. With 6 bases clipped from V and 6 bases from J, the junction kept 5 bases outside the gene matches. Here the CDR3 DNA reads TGTGCCATCAGCGGGACAGGGTTTCATGGCTACACCTTC. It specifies CAISGTGFHGYTF.

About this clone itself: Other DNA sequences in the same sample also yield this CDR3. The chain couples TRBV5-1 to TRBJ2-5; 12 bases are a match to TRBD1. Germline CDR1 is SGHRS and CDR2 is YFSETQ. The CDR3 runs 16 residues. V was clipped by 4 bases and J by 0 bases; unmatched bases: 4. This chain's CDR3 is CASSGGTGGYQETQYF. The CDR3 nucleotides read TGCGCCAGCAGCGGCGGGACAGGGGGCTACCAAGAGACCCAGTACTTC.

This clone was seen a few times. The CDR3 bases are TGTGCCAGCAGCTTAGGTGGTTACGGCACTGAAGCTTTCTTT. Translating gives CASSLGGYGTEAFF. This chain connects TRBV11-2 to TRBJ1-1; D ambiguous. V lost 1 base and J 4 bases, leaving 10 bases between the germline ends. Germline V gene lookup returns CDR1 SGHAT and CDR2 FQNNGV. CDR3 length: 14 residues.

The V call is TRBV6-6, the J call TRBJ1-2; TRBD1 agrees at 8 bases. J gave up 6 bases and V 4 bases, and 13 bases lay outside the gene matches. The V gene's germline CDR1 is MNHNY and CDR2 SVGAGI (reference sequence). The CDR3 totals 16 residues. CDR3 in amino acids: CASSFDGRGHYHGYTF. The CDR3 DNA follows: TGTGCCAGCAGTTTTGATGGCAGGGGGCACTACCATGGCTACACCTTC.

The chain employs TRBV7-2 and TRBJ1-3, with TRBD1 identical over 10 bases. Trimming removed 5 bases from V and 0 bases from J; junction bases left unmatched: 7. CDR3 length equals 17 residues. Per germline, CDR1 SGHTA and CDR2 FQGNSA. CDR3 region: CASSRRDRGISGNTIYF. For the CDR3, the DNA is TGTGCCAGCAGCAGAAGGGACAGGGGTATCTCTGGAAACACCATATATTTT.

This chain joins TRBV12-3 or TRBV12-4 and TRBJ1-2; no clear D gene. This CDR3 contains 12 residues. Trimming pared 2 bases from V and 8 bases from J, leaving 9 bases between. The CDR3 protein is CASSLWAGGYTF. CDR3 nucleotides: TGTGCCAGCAGTTTATGGGCGGGAGGCTACACCTTC.

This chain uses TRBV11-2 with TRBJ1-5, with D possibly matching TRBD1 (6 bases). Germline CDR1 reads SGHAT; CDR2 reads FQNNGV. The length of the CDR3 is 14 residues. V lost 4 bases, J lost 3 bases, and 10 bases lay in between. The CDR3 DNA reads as TGTGCCAGCAGCTCGGGACAACTCAATCAGCCCCAGCATTTT. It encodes CASSSGQLNQPQHF.

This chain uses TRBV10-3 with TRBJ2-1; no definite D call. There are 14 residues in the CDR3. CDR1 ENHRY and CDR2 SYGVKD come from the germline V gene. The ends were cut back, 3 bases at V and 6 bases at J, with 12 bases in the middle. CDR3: CAISDPNLSNEQFF. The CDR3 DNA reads TGTGCCATCAGTGATCCTAACCTCTCCAATGAGCAGTTCTTC.